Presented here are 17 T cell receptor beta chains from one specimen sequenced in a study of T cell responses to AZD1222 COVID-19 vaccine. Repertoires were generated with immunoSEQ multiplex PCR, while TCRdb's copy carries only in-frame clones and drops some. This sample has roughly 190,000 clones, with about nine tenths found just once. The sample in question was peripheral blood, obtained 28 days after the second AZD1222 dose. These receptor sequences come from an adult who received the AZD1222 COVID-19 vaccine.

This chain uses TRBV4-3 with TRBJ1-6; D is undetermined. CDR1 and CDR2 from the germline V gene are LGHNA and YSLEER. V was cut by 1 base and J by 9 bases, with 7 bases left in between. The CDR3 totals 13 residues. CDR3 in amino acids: CASSQGIPSPLHF. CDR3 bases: TGCGCCAGCAGCCAAGGAATCCCTTCACCCCTCCACTTT.

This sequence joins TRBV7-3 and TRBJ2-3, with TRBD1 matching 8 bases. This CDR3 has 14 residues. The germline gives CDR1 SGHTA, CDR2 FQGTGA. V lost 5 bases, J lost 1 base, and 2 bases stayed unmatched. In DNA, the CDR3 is TGTGCCAGCAGCAAGGACAGGGGCACAGATACGCAGTATTTT. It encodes CASSKDRGTDTQYF.

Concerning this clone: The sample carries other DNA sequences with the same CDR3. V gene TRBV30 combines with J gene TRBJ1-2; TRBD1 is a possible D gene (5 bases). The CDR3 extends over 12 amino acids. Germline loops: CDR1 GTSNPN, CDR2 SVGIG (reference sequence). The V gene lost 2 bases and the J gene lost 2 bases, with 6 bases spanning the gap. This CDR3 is CAWSPGNYGYTF. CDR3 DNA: TGTGCCTGGAGTCCAGGGAACTATGGCTACACCTTC.

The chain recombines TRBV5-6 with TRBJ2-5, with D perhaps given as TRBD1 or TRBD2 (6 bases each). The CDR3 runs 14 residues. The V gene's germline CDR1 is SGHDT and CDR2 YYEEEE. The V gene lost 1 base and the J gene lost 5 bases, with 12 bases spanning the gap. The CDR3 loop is CASSLMGGLETQYF. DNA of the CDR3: TGTGCCAGCAGCTTGATGGGGGGCCTGGAGACCCAGTACTTC.

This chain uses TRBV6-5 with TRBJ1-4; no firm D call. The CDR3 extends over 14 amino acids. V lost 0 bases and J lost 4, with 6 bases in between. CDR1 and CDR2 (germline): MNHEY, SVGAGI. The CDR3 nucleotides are TGTGCCAGCAGTTACTCGCCGGGTAATGAAAAACTGTTTTTT. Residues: CASSYSPGNEKLFF.

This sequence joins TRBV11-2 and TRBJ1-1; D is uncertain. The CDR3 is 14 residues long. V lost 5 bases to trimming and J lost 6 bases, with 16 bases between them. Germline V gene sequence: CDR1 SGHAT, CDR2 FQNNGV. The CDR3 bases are TGTGCCAGCAGCCCCTCCTCCAGGTCAGCTGAAGCTTTCTTT. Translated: CASSPSSRSAEAFF.

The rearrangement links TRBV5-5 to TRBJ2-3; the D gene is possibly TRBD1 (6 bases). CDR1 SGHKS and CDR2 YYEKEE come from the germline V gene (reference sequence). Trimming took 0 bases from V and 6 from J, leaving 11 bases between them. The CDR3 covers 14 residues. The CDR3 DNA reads TGTGCCAGCAGCTTGGAGGGGGTTAGGGATACGCAGTATTTT. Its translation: CASSLEGVRDTQYF.

This CDR3 reads CASSPQGNQPQHF. As DNA, the CDR3 is TGTGCCAGCTCACCCCAGGGGAATCAGCCCCAGCATTTT. This rearrangement joins TRBV18 to TRBJ1-5, with D perhaps TRBD1 (6 bases). Germline lookup yields CDR1 KGHSH and CDR2 LQKENI. The CDR3 is made up of 13 amino acids. V was shortened by 3 bases and J by 4 bases, with 7 bases between the two germline ends. Together with reference TRBV18 and TRBJ1-5, the CDR3 gives the full variable domain: NAGVMQNPRHLVRRRGQEARLRCSPMKGHSHVYWYRQLPEEGLKFMVYLQKENIIDESGMPKERFSAEFPKEGPSILRIQQVVRGDSAAYFCASSPQGNQPQHFGDGTRLSIL.

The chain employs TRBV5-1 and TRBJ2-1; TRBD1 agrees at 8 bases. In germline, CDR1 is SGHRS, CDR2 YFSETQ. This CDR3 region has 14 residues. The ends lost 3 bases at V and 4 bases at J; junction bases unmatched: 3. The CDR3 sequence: CASSYWTGYNEQFF. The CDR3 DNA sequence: TGCGCCAGCAGCTATTGGACAGGGTACAATGAGCAGTTCTTC.

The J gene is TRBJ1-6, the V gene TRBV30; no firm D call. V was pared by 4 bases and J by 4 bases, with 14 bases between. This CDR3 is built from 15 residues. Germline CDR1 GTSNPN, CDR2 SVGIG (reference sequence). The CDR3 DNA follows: TGTGCCTGGAAAAGGAACAGTGATTATAATTCACCCCTCCACTTT. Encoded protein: CAWKRNSDYNSPLHF.

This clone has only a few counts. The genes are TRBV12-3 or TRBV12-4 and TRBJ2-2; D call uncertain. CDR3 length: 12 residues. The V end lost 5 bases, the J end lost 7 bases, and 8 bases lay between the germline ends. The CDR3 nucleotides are TGTGCCAGCAGTCCCTCCGTCGGGGAGCTGTTTTTT. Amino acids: CASSPSVGELFF.

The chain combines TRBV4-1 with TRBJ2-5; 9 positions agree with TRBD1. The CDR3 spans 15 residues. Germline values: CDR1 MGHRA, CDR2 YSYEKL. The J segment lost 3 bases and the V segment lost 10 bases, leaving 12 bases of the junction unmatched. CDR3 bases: TGCGCCACCAAAGAGACAGGGGGAGAGGAAGAGACCCAGTACTTC. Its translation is CATKETGGEEETQYF.

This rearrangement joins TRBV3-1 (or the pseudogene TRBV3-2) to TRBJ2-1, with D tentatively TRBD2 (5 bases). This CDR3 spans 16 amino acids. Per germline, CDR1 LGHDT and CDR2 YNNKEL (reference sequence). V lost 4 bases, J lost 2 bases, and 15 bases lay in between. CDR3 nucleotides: TGTGCCAGCAGCCCCTTAAGAGCGGCGGCCTACAATGAGCAGTTCTTC. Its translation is CASSPLRAAAYNEQFF.

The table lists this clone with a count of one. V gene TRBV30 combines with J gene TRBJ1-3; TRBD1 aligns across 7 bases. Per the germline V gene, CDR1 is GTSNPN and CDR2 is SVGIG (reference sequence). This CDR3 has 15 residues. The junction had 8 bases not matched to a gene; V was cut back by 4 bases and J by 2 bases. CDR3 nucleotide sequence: TGTGCCTGGACCGTTAGCACAGGGGCTGGAAACACCATATATTTT. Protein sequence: CAWTVSTGAGNTIYF.

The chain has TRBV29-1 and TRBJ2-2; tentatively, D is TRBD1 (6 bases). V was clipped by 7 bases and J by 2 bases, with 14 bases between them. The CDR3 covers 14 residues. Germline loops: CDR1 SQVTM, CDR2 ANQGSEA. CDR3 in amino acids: CSGLTGKNTGELFF. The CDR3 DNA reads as TGCAGCGGCCTGACAGGAAAAAACACCGGGGAGCTGTTTTTT.

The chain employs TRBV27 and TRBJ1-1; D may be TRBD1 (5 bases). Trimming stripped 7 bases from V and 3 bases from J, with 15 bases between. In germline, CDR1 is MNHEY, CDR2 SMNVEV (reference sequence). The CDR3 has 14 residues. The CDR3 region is CASMMLGADTEAFF. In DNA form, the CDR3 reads TGTGCCAGCATGATGTTAGGGGCGGACACTGAAGCTTTCTTT.

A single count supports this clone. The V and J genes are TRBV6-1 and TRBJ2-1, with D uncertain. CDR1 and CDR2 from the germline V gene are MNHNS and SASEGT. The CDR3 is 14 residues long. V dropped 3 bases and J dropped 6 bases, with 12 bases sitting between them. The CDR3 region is CASSDGSRGNEQFF. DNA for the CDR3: TGTGCCAGCAGTGATGGGTCCCGCGGCAATGAGCAGTTCTTC.